The text below deals with one TCR beta chain. Its antigen remains unknown. This sample was taken from a study of neoadjuvant nivolumab and ipilimumab in lung cancer. Trimming removed 5 bases from V and 3 bases from J; junction bases left unmatched: 6. CDR1 is MGHDK and CDR2 is SYGVNS in the germline V gene. The CDR3 runs 15 residues. Study-level findings and limits: TCR richness and clonality were higher in tumors than adjacent uninvolved lung.

Method: immunoSEQ multiplex PCR; TCRdb's copy keeps in-frame clones and lacks some. Of roughly 18,000 clones in the sample, roughly 80% were seen once. The sample consisted of tumor tissue, taken after neoadjuvant nivolumab, alone or with ipilimumab, at or shortly before surgery. The rearrangement joins TRBV25-1 to TRBJ2-1; TRBD1 matches at 8 bases. The source of this sequence is an adult with non-small cell lung cancer. The CDR3 spells CASSMRDRNYNEQFF. As DNA, the CDR3 is TGTGCCAGCAGTATGCGGGACAGGAACTACAATGAGCAGTTCTTC.